Reported below is one TCR beta chain. This clone is medium-sized (0.01 to 0.1%). Its recognized antigen is unknown. No base quality values were provided; no much bigger clone lies one nucleotide off. This entry comes from a study of blood T cell repertoires in COVID-19 (dated by TCRdb to the early 2020s). Notes on the research overall: The collaborator samples originated in the United States, Italy and Spain and spanned the acute and convalescent phases of COVID-19. The material from the prospective study consisted of cDNA or gDNA derived from T cells, B-cell-depleted T cells, or PBMCs. Subjects who had been exposed to COVID-19, were actively infected with it, or had recovered from it provided the deeply sampled blood TCRbeta repertoires that made up the dataset. The repertoires were released in a freely available public database meant as a resource for research on the immune response to SARS-CoV-2. The samples were drawn from two sources: the first 160 participants of the ongoing ImmuneRACE study, and approximately 1,300 subjects contributed by 6 global collaborators. Sample metadata almost always included a de-identified subject ID, COVID-19 status, age in years and sex. Where available, HLA class I and class II types were obtained from metadata supplied by the sample provider rather than from assay-based typing.

Samples from volunteer blood donors who had recovered from COVID-19 were contributed by a second Seattle source. Collaborating institutions collected whole blood in K2EDTA tubes following their own protocols. For TCRbeta analysis, collaborators shipped samples as frozen whole blood, isolated PBMCs, or DNA extracted from either of those sample types. The investigation overall reported the following: The amount of clinical and demographic metadata varied by source and participant and was provided uncurated.

The immunoSEQ Assay, a bias-controlled multiplex PCR, was used to amplify TCRbeta CDR3 regions from genomic DNA. The study's own analysis went as follows. The number of nucleated cells in each sample was estimated by amplification of reference gene primers within the assay. To quantify the absolute abundance of each unique TCRbeta CDR3 rearrangement, sequence reads were collapsed and filtered. For each sample, productive Simpson clonality was calculated as the square root of Simpson's diversity index across productive rearrangements. The table was pulled from immuneACCESS by TCRdb, which kept in-frame rearrangements only. Such tables lose some clones; where checked, under half of the loss comes from unresolved V genes, and the rest has no known cause. D and trimming were read from the DNA, whereas the V and J calls and clone size are those reported in that table. The sample table contains roughly 280,000 clones; only one count was recorded for about nine tenths of them. Jointly, the top ten make up 2.2% of the sample.

V is trimmed back by 10 bases and J by 3 bases, and the junction contains 9 bases that no gene match accounts for. CDR3 length: 13 amino acids, cysteine to phenylalanine. Here the CDR3 DNA is all that survives: 39 bases in frame from base 1. CDR1 and CDR2, per the germline V gene (reference sequence), are LNHDA and SQIVND. Sequencing was carried out using peripheral blood. The receptor chain draws on TRBV19 and TRBJ2-7; 7 bases in between match TRBD1. The clonotype originates from a woman between 45 and 60 years old who had recovered from COVID-19. The CDR3 protein: CATSPGTVYEQYF. The DNA reads as follows: TGTGCCACTTCTCCAGGGACAGTCTACGAGCAGTACTTC. Joined to the reference TRBV19 and TRBJ2-7 proteins, this CDR3 gives the full variable domain: DGGITQSPKYLFRKEGQNVTLSCEQNLNHDAMYWYRQDPGQGLRLIYYSQIVNDFQKGDIAEGYSVSREKKESFPLTVTSAQKNPTAFYLCATSPGTVYEQYFGPGTRLTVT.